What follows are 8 T cell receptor beta chains derived from one specimen sequenced in a study of shared clonotypes between healthy human individuals. Assay: immunoSEQ multiplex PCR; the TCRdb copy retains only in-frame clones and omits some. This sample has around 1.9 million clones, with just over 90% found just once. The naive CD8 subset, CD45RO-negative cells positively selected for CCR7, excluded terminally differentiated effector memory CD45RA+ cells. Sequencing input: naive CD8+ T cells from PBMCs. The receptors here all came from a man aged 18 to 29 in good health. Some clones in this sample may be carry-over from other donors' samples.

V and J are TRBV10-1 and TRBJ1-1; D remains ambiguous. Per the germline V gene, CDR1 is WNHNN and CDR2 is SYGVQD (reference sequence). V lost 3 bases, J lost 5 bases, and 13 bases lay in between. This CDR3 comprises 14 residues. CDR3 residues: CASSDTASGTEAFF. CDR3 DNA sequence: TGCGCCAGCAGTGATACCGCAAGCGGGACTGAAGCTTTCTTT.

This chain links TRBV4-1 with TRBJ2-1; 7 bases map to TRBD2. The CDR3 extends over 16 amino acids. Germline loops: CDR1 MGHRA, CDR2 YSYEKL. Trimming at V came to 0 bases and at J to 4 bases, leaving 6 bases not matched to a gene. The CDR3 loop reads CASSQDRAGVYNEQFF. The DNA of the CDR3 is TGCGCCAGCAGCCAAGATCGGGCGGGAGTGTACAATGAGCAGTTCTTC.

This CDR3 reads CASSGEGLYTEAFF. The CDR3 nucleotides read TGTGCCAGCAGCGGGGAGGGGTTGTACACTGAAGCTTTCTTT. This chain uses TRBV27 with TRBJ1-1; D may be TRBD1 (5 bases). The CDR3 has 14 amino acids. The V gene lost 6 bases and the J gene lost 3 bases, with 14 bases spanning the gap. Germline V gives CDR1 MNHEY, CDR2 SMNVEV (reference sequence).

CDR3 sequence (DNA): TGCGCCAGCAGCCAAGTTTTCAAGGTAGCGGGAGTCGATACGCAGTATTTT. Its translation is CASSQVFKVAGVDTQYF. The chain combines TRBV4-1 with TRBJ2-3; the match to TRBD2 covers 9 bases. CDR1 is MGHRA and CDR2 is YSYEKL in the germline V gene. J lost 6 bases, V lost 1 base, and 11 bases had no gene match. This CDR3 has 17 amino acids.

The chain is built from TRBV7-6 and TRBJ1-5; 7 bases fit TRBD1. This CDR3 is built from 14 residues. V shed 4 bases and J 7 bases; nucleotides not matched to a gene: 7. Germline CDR1 SGHVS, CDR2 FNYEAQ. The CDR3 region has the DNA TGTGCCAGCAGCTATTACCAGGGGGGACAGCCCCAGCATTTT. As protein: CASSYYQGGQPQHF.

This clone was picked up a small number of times. This chain connects TRBV11-2 to TRBJ2-5; D unclear. Germline V gene sequence: CDR1 SGHAT, CDR2 FQNNGV. This CDR3 is built from 15 residues. V lost 2 bases to trimming and J lost 0 bases, with 10 bases between them. The DNA of the CDR3 is TGTGCCAGCAGCTTATATTTGGGGTACCAAGAGACCCAGTACTTC. It is translated as CASSLYLGYQETQYF.

This chain links TRBV27 with TRBJ2-1; D possibly uses TRBD1 or TRBD2 (5 bases each). The CDR3 is made up of 15 amino acids. CDR1 and CDR2 from the germline V gene are MNHEY and SMNVEV (reference sequence). V lost 3 bases and J lost 4, with 13 bases in between. The chain's CDR3 is CASSFWDPSYNEQFF. CDR3 bases: TGTGCCAGCAGTTTCTGGGACCCGTCATACAATGAGCAGTTCTTC.

The V call is TRBV4-1, the J call TRBJ2-3; D might be TRBD2 (5 bases). The germline V and J ends were trimmed by 3 bases and 0 bases, with 13 bases remaining between them. The germline CDR1 and CDR2 sequences are MGHRA and YSYEKL. The CDR3 spans 16 residues. CDR3 sequence: CASSQSRAASTDTQYF. In DNA form, the CDR3 reads TGCGCCAGCAGCCAGAGCCGAGCGGCTAGCACAGATACGCAGTATTTT.